Reported below is one T cell receptor (beta chain). V gave up 4 bases and J gave up 3 bases, with 12 bases separating them. The CDR3 runs 14 residues. The germline gives CDR1 SGHDN, CDR2 FVKESK. The data belong to a study of T cells in tuberculosis. The repertoire was sequenced with immunoSEQ multiplex PCR; TCRdb's copy has only in-frame clones and lacks some. Here the sample spans 30,000 to 35,000 clones, roughly 96% being singletons. This chain joins TRBV14 and TRBJ1-1; D might be TRBD1 (5 bases). Material: PBMCs. The clonotype comes from a donor between 10 and 35 years old with latent tuberculosis or without tuberculosis infection. CDR3 bases: TGTGCCAGCAGCCCGACAGCGGGTTACACTGAAGCTTTCTTT. Translation: CASSPTAGYTEAFF.